The rows below give T cell receptor beta chains drawn from one sample of a study of T-cell reconstitution after alpha-beta-depleted transplantation in children. TCRdb redid the calling of the PCR reads with MiXCR, one entry per CDR3 protein. The repertoire holds about 400,000 distinct CDR3 sequences, with about 14% as singletons. The specimen comprised PBMCs, sampled from the stem cell graft. The receptors here all came from a human donor who donated a stem cell graft to a child with Fanconi anemia. The CDR3 runs from the conserved cysteine through the conserved F or W. A D gene is named only where the DNA matches it firmly. A clone size is listed for some rows: how often the clone was seen (once, few, many), or a class if it is expanded.

v_gene	abundance	d_gene	j_gene	CDR3nt	CDR3aa
TRBV20-1	few	TRBD1	TRBJ1-5	TGCAGTGCTATAAGAAACCGGGACAGGGGTTTTCAGCCCCAGCATTTT	CSAIRNRDRGFQPQHF
TRBV4-2	many	TRBD1	TRBJ2-1	TGTGCCAGCAGCCGAAACGACGACAGGGGAGGTGAGCAGTTCTTC	CASSRNDDRGGEQFF
TRBV20-1	many	TRBD1	TRBJ1-6	TGCAGCGCGGGACAGTGGCATTCACCCCTCCACTTT	CSAGQWHSPLHF
TRBV5-1	few	TRBD1	TRBJ1-5	TGCGCCAGCAGCTACCTCGGGACAGGGGCCACAGGAGGGCAGCCCCAGCATTTT	CASSYLGTGATGGQPQHF
TRBV19	few	.	TRBJ1-5	TGTGCCAGTAGTATCGTTGGCAATCAGCCCCAGCATTTT	CASSIVGNQPQHF
TRBV7-2	many	TRBD1	TRBJ1-1	TGTGCCAGCAGCTCCCGTACCGCCTACAGGGGGCAGAGAGCTTTCTTT	CASSSRTAYRGQRAFF
TRBV27	.	.	TRBJ2-1	TGTGCCAGCAGTTTATCGCTGATTAATGAGCAGTTCTTC	CASSLSLINEQFF
TRBV12-3/TRBV12-4	many	TRBD1	TRBJ2-1	TGTGCCAGCAGTTTGAACAGGGGGCCGCATGAGCAGTTCTTC	CASSLNRGPHEQFF
TRBV6-5	few	.	TRBJ1-1	TGTGCCAGCAGTTACTCGGGACGGACTCAAGGCGATGAAGCTTTCTTT	CASSYSGRTQGDEAFF
TRBV5-1	many	.	TRBJ1-1	TGCGCCAGCAGCTTGCAGGGGCATATGAACACTGAAGCTTTCTTT	CASSLQGHMNTEAFF
TRBV12-3/TRBV12-4	.	TRBD1	TRBJ2-7	TGTGCCAGCATTGGGGACAGCTACGAGCAGTACTTC	CASIGDSYEQYF
TRBV2	few	.	TRBJ2-1	TGTGCCAGCGGGGTGGGGGGCGAGCAGTTCTTC	CASGVGGEQFF
TRBV4-3	.	.	TRBJ2-2	TGCGCCAGCAGCCCCCGCCTACGGAGCACCGGGGAGCTGTTTTTT	CASSPRLRSTGELFF
TRBV7-6	.	.	TRBJ2-3	TGTGCCAGCAGCTTAGGTATCAGAGATACGCAGTATTTT	CASSLGIRDTQYF
TRBV5-1	few	.	TRBJ2-7	TGCGCCAGCAGCTTTGGGGGGGCCTCCTACGAGCAGTACTTC	CASSFGGASYEQYF
TRBV10-3	.	TRBD1	TRBJ1-1	TGTGCCACCAGACAGGGACCTAACACTGAAGCTTTCTTT	CATRQGPNTEAFF
TRBV7-9	.	.	TRBJ2-3	TGTGCCAGCAGCGACTACAAGGGAATAACGCAGTATTTT	CASSDYKGITQYF
TRBV6-2/TRBV6-3	.	.	TRBJ1-1	TGTGCCAGCGGGGCCTCCCGTGGGCAGGGAGAAGCTTTCTTT	CASGASRGQGEAFF
TRBV18	.	.	TRBJ2-5	TGTGCCAGCTCACCTCTGAACCCGGTGGGGGAGACCCAGTACTTC	CASSPLNPVGETQYF
TRBV10-3	.	.	TRBJ2-6	TGTGCCATCAGTGAGTCGGGGACTGGGGCCAACGTCCTGACTTTC	CAISESGTGANVLTF
TRBV7-9	.	.	TRBJ2-3	TGTGCCAGCAGCTCCTCACAGGAAAAAAAGACGCAGTATTTT	CASSSSQEKKTQYF
TRBV29-1	.	.	TRBJ2-1	TGCAGCGTTGAGGGACTCTCTGCCCATGAGCAGTTCTTC	CSVEGLSAHEQFF
TRBV30	.	TRBD2	TRBJ2-1	TGTGCCTGGAGTGTACTTGGGTCCGCTAGCGGGGTCAAATACAATGAGCAGTTCTTC	CAWSVLGSASGVKYNEQFF
TRBV10-3	few	TRBD1	TRBJ2-3	TGTGCCATCGGACAGGGCCCAGATACGCAGTATTTT	CAIGQGPDTQYF
TRBV2	.	.	TRBJ2-1	TGTGCCAGCAGTGAAGGGACGGATGACAATGAGCAGTTCTTC	CASSEGTDDNEQFF
TRBV5-1	many	.	TRBJ1-2	TGCGCCAGCAGCCTTCCGGGGTTTTATGGCTACACCTTC	CASSLPGFYGYTF
TRBV18	many	TRBD1	TRBJ2-1	TGTGCCAGCTCACCCGTTAACAGGGGGCCTGAGCAGTTCTTC	CASSPVNRGPEQFF
TRBV5-1	.	.	TRBJ2-6	TGCGCCAGCAGCTTGGTCGAATCTGGGGCCAACGTCCTGACTTTC	CASSLVESGANVLTF
TRBV28	many	.	TRBJ1-1	TGTGCCAGCAGTTCCCCGGGTGGGAACACTGAAGCTTTCTTT	CASSSPGGNTEAFF
TRBV30	.	.	TRBJ2-5	TGTGCCTGGAGTGTCCTGGGGGGAGTCCAAGAGACCCAGTACTTC	CAWSVLGGVQETQYF
TRBV29-1	many	.	TRBJ1-5	TGCAGCGCTGGGGACGATCAGCCCCAGCATTTT	CSAGDDQPQHF
TRBV7-2	once	.	TRBJ1-5	TGTGCCAGCAGCCCGGGGTCATTCGCTAGCAATCAGCCCCAGCATTTT	CASSPGSFASNQPQHF
TRBV6-5	.	.	TRBJ2-5	TGTGCCAGCAGTTGGGCGTCGACCCAGTACTTC	CASSWASTQYF
TRBV28	few	.	TRBJ1-1	TGTGCCAGCAGAAGACCGACCCTTGAAGCTTTCTTT	CASRRPTLEAFF
TRBV7-2	few	TRBD1	TRBJ1-1	TGTGCCAGCAGCTTTAACAGGGGGACTGAAGCTTTCTTT	CASSFNRGTEAFF
TRBV24-1	once	TRBD1	TRBJ1-3	TGTGCCACCAGTGAAACGGACAGGGCTGGAAACACCATATATTTT	CATSETDRAGNTIYF
TRBV2	many	.	TRBJ2-3	TGTGCCAAATCAACAGGAGATACGCAGTATTTT	CAKSTGDTQYF
TRBV5-1	many	.	TRBJ1-2	TGCGCCAGCAGGAAGAGTGAGGGGTTCTATGGCTACACCTTC	CASRKSEGFYGYTF
TRBV3-1	few	TRBD1	TRBJ1-4	TGTGCCAGCAGTCTCCGGACAGGAGTAAATGAAAAACTGTTTTTT	CASSLRTGVNEKLFF
TRBV30	many	.	TRBJ1-5	TGTGCCTGGAGTGTAGCCCAGCACCAGCCCCAGCATTTT	CAWSVAQHQPQHF